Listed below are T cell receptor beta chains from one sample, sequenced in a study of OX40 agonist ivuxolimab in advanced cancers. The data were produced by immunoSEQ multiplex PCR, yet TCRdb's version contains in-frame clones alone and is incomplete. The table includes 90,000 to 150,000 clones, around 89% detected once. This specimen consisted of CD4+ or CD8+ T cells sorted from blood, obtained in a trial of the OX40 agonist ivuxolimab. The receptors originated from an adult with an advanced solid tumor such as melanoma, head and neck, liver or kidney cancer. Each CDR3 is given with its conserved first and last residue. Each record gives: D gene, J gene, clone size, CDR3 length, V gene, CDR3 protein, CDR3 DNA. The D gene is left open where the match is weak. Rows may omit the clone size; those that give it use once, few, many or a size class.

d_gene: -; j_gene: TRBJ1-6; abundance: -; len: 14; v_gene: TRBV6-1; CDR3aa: CASRTGINNSPLHF; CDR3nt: TGTGCCAGCAGAACCGGGATCAATAATTCACCCCTCCACTTT
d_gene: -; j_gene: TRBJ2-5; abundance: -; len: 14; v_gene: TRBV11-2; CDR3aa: CASSPGRSLGTQYF; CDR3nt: TGTGCCAGCAGCCCCGGACGGTCGCTGGGGACCCAGTACTTC
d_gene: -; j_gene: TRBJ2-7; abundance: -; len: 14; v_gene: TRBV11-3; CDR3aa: CASSLIYGAYEQYF; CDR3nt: TGTGCCAGCAGCTTAATATACGGGGCCTACGAGCAGTACTTC
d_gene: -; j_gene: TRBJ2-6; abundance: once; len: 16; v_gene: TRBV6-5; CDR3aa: CASSYIRRPGANVLTF; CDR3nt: TGTGCCAGCAGTTACATCAGGCGCCCTGGGGCCAACGTCCTGACTTTC
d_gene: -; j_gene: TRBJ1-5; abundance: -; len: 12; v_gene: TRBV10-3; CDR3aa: CAISGTNQPQHF; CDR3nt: TGTGCCATCAGTGGGACCAATCAGCCCCAGCATTTT
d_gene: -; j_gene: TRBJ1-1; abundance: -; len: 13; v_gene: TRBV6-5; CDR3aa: CASFLGGVTEAFF; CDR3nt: TGTGCCAGCTTTTTAGGGGGGGTGACTGAAGCTTTCTTT
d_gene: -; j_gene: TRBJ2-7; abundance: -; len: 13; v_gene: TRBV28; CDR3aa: CASSPTGTGEQYF; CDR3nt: TGTGCCAGCAGCCCTACAGGGACCGGCGAGCAGTACTTC
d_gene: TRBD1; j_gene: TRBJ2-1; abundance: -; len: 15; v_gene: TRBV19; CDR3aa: CASSALGQGKSEQFF; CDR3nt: TGTGCCAGTAGTGCCCTCGGACAGGGGAAAAGTGAGCAGTTCTTC
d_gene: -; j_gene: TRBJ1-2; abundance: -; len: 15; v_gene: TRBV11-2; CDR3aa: CASSLGGGDNYGYTF; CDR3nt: TGTGCCAGCAGCTTAGGAGGAGGGGACAACTATGGCTACACCTTC
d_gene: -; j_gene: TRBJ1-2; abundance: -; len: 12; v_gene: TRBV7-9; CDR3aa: CASTPAGRGYTF; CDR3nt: TGTGCCAGCACCCCTGCAGGGAGGGGCTACACCTTC